Shown below are 8 T cell receptor beta chains from a single sample sequenced in a study of blood T cells in healthy people across ages. The second PCR ran roughly 6 to 11 cycles with a sample-barcoded 5' primer and J-beta primers. TCRdb passed the 5' RACE reads through MiXCR, listing each CDR3 protein once. The table has roughly 1.7 million distinct CDR3 sequences, roughly 30% seen once. The sample comprised blood. These receptors were taken from a woman aged 25-40 years in good health.

In this sample, this clonotype turned up a few times. The genes are TRBV30 and TRBJ2-4, with D perhaps TRBD2 (5 bases). The J call is doubtful: the DNA matches TRBJ2-7 better. Germline V CDR1 and CDR2: GTSNPN, SVGIG (reference sequence). This CDR3 comprises 15 residues. The chain's CDR3 is CASMVGEGSPYEQYF. The CDR3 coding sequence is TGTGCCTCGATGGTCGGGGAAGGGTCACCCTACGAGCAGTACTTC.

This sequence joins TRBV5-1 and TRBJ2-3, with D hard to call. V dropped 4 bases and J dropped 0 bases, with 15 bases sitting between them. Germline lookup yields CDR1 SGHRS and CDR2 YFSETQ. This CDR3 comprises 16 residues. The CDR3 DNA sequence: TGCGCCAGCAGCGGACCGTCGGACCCAAGCACAGATACGCAGTATTTT. It yields the protein CASSGPSDPSTDTQYF.

The rearrangement links TRBV4-1 to TRBJ2-2, with D possibly called TRBD1 or TRBD2 (5 bases each). The V end lost 3 bases, the J end lost 5 bases, and 13 bases lay between the germline ends. The CDR3 is 15 residues long. Germline assignment: CDR1 MGHRA and CDR2 YSYEKL. CDR3 nucleotide sequence: TGCGCCAGCAGCCAGAATAGCGACAGTACCGGGGAGCTGTTTTTT. It is translated as CASSQNSDSTGELFF.

The chain has TRBV3-1 and TRBJ2-4; D possibly uses TRBD1 or TRBD2 (5 bases each). The closer fit of TRBJ2-7 to the DNA end suggests the J call may be wrong. This CDR3 has 15 residues. Germline CDR1 LGHDT, CDR2 YNNKEL (reference sequence). The CDR3 bases are TGTGCCAGCAGCCAAGTTGCGAGGGGACCCTACGAGCAGTACTTC. Residues: CASSQVARGPYEQYF.

The chain has TRBV5-4 and TRBJ2-7; 8 bases map to TRBD1. The DNA end is a closer match to TRBJ2-5, so the J assignment may be wrong. Germline CDR1 and CDR2: SGHNT and YYREEE (reference sequence). This CDR3 region has 15 residues. CDR3 coding DNA: TGTGCCAGCAGCTCGACCCCGGACAGGGAAGAGACCCAGTACTTC. The encoded protein is CASSSTPDREETQYF.

V gene TRBV5-1 combines with J gene TRBJ2-3; no definite D call. Trimming took off 3 bases at V and 2 bases at J, with 19 bases between the two ends. The CDR3 loop spans 17 amino acids. The germline gives CDR1 SGHRS, CDR2 YFSETQ. For the CDR3, the DNA is TGCGCCAGCAGCTCTCTGACTGGCGAGTACCCCACAGATACGCAGTATTTT. Translation: CASSSLTGEYPTDTQYF.

The chain recombines TRBV3-1 with TRBJ2-1, with a tentative D call TRBD2 (6 bases). CDR1 and CDR2 (germline): LGHDT, YNNKEL (reference sequence). The CDR3 runs 16 residues. V was shortened by 2 bases and J by 4 bases, with 15 bases between the two germline ends. The DNA for the CDR3 is TGTGCCAGCAGCCAAAGTAACGGGGGATATTACAATGAGCAGTTCTTC. Protein product: CASSQSNGGYYNEQFF.

This clonotype showed up just a few times. The chain joins TRBV6-5 to TRBJ2-1; the D is unclear. CDR3 length: 12 amino acids. In germline, CDR1 is MNHEY, CDR2 SVGAGI. V was trimmed by 6 bases and J by 9 bases, leaving 12 bases between them. This CDR3 reads CASRTPSGEQFF. The CDR3 DNA reads TGTGCCAGCAGGACCCCCTCCGGTGAGCAGTTCTTC.